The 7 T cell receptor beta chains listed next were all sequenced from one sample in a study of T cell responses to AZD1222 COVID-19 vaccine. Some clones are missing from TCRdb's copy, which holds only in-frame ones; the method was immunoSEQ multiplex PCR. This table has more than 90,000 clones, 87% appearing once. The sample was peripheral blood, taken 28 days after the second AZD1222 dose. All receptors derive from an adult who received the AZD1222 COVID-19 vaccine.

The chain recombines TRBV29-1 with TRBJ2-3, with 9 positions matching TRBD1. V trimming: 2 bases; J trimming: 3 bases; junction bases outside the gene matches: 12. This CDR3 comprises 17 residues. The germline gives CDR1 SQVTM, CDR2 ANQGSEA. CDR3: CSVEWGTGHMRTDTQYF. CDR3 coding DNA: TGCAGCGTTGAATGGGGGACAGGGCACATGAGGACAGATACGCAGTATTTT.

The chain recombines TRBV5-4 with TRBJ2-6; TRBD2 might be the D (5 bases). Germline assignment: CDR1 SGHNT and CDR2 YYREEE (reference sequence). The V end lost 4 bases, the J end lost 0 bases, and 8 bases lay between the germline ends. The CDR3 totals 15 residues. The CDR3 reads CASSGGSSGANVLTF. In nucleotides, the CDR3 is TGTGCCAGCAGCGGAGGCAGCTCTGGGGCCAACGTCCTGACTTTC. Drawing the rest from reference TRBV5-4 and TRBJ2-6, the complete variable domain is ETGVTQSPTHLIKTRGQQVTLRCSSQSGHNTVSWYQQALGQGPQFIFQYYREEENGRGNFPPRFSGLQFPNYSSELNVNALELDDSALYLCASSGGSSGANVLTFGAGSRLTVL.

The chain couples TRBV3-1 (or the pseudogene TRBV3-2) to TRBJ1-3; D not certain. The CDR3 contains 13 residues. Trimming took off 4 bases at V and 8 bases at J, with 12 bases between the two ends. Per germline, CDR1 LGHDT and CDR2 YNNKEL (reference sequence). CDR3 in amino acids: CASSPREADTIYF. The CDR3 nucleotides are TGTGCCAGCAGCCCCCGGGAGGCCGACACCATATATTTT.

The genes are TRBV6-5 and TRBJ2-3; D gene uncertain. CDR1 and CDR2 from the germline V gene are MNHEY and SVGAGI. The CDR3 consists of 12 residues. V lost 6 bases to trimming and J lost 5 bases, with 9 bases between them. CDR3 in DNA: TGTGCCAGCAGCCTCCCGGGAGATACGCAGTATTTT. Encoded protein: CASSLPGDTQYF.

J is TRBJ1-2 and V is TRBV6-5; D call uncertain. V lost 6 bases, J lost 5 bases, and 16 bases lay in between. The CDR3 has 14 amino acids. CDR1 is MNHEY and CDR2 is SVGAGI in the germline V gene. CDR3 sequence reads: CASSPPAGSYGYTF. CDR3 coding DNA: TGTGCCAGCAGCCCCCCCGCCGGGTCATATGGCTACACCTTC.

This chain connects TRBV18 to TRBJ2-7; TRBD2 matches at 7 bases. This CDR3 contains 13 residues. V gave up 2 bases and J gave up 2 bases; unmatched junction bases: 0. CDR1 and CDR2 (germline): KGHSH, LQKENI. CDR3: CASSPGTTYEQYF. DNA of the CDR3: TGTGCCAGCTCACCAGGGACTACCTACGAGCAGTACTTC.

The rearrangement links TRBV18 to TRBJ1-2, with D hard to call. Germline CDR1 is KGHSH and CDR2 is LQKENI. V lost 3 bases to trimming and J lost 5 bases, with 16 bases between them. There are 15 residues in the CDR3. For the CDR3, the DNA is TGTGCCAGCTCACCTCCTATAGGGATCGGGTATGGCTACACCTTC. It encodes CASSPPIGIGYGYTF.